This TCR beta chain is drawn from a study of blood T cells in healthy people across ages. This CDR3 spans 14 amino acids. V trimming: 7 bases; J trimming: 2 bases; junction bases outside the gene matches: 7. Alongside a J-beta primer mix, a sample-barcoded 5' primer served in a second PCR lasting about 7 to 12 cycles. CDR3-containing paired-end reads numbering at least 2.5 million came from each sample. TCRdb passed the 5' RACE reads through MiXCR, listing each CDR3 protein once. The sample shows 1 million to 1.2 million distinct CDR3 sequences, more than 30% of them seen only once. Notes on the study in general: Per million T cells, the diversity of TCR beta decreased roughly linearly as age advanced.

Concerning this clonotype itself: Its antigen remains unidentified.

The sequence derives from a man aged 18 to 29 in good health. Sample: blood. The chain is built from TRBV12-3 or TRBV12-4 and TRBJ1-2; the match to TRBD1 covers 7 bases. CDR3: CASKGAGLNYGYTF. CDR3 DNA sequence: TGTGCCAGCAAGGGGGCAGGGTTGAACTATGGCTACACCTTC.